The 32 T cell receptor beta chains below were found in one sample sequenced in a study of OX40 agonist ivuxolimab in advanced cancers. Only in-frame clones appear in the TCRdb table, and some are missing; sequencing was by immunoSEQ multiplex PCR. The profile shows fewer than 90,000 clones, roughly 89% of them singletons. Source: CD4+ or CD8+ T cells sorted from blood, taken in a trial of the OX40 agonist ivuxolimab. These receptors all come from an adult with an advanced solid tumor such as melanoma, head and neck, liver or kidney cancer.

The V call is TRBV6-1, the J call TRBJ1-6; tentative D call: TRBD1 (5 bases). The CDR3 is 14 amino acids. V was trimmed by 4 bases and J by 3 bases, leaving 7 bases between them. Germline assignment: CDR1 MNHNS and CDR2 SASEGT. Here the CDR3 DNA reads TGTGCCAGCAGTGGACAGTTCTATAATTCACCCCTCCACTTT. Translating gives CASSGQFYNSPLHF.

This chain joins TRBV10-3 and TRBJ2-7; 9 bases are shared with TRBD1. J lost 6 bases, V lost 0 bases, and 3 bases had no gene match. Germline-derived CDR1 and CDR2 are ENHRY and SYGVKD. The CDR3 runs 14 residues. The CDR3 sequence is CAISESGQGSEQYV. CDR3 sequence (DNA): TGTGCCATCAGTGAGTCGGGACAGGGCTCCGAGCAGTACGTC.

V and J are TRBV7-2 and TRBJ2-7; TRBD1 agrees at 11 bases. V lost 3 bases, J lost 4 bases, and 8 bases stayed unmatched. The CDR3 extends over 16 amino acids. Germline V CDR1 and CDR2: SGHTA, FQGNSA. The DNA of the CDR3 is TGTGCCAGCAGCTTCGTACCGGGACAGGGGGGTTACGAGCAGTACTTC. Translation: CASSFVPGQGGYEQYF. The entire variable domain, with the rest obtained from reference TRBV7-2 and TRBJ2-7, is as follows: GAGVSQSPSNKVTEKGKDVELRCDPISGHTALYWYRQSLGQGLEFLIYFQGNSAPDKSGLPSDRFSAERTGGSVSTLTIQRTQQEDSAVYLCASSFVPGQGGYEQYFGPGTRLTVT.

This clone has a single count. This chain connects TRBV19 to TRBJ2-2, with a possible D match to TRBD2 (9 bases). V was trimmed by 4 bases and J by 5 bases, leaving 26 bases between them. From germline, CDR1 is LNHDA and CDR2 SQIVND (reference sequence). This CDR3 spans 19 amino acids. The CDR3 nucleotides read TGTGCCAGTAGTAACAGGGGGTCTGTGCGGGAGGGCAAAACCGGGGAGCTGTTTTTT. Translated, it gives CASSNRGSVREGKTGELFF.

The V call is TRBV5-6, the J call TRBJ1-1; 8 bases line up with TRBD1. This CDR3 has 18 residues. The trim removed 0 bases at V and 4 bases at J, leaving 14 bases unmatched. Germline CDR1 SGHDT, CDR2 YYEEEE. CDR3 region: CASSLVGAGQGYRTEAFF. In nucleotides, the CDR3 is TGTGCCAGCAGCTTGGTAGGCGCAGGACAGGGATATCGCACTGAAGCTTTCTTT. The full variable domain, its missing parts supplied by reference TRBV5-6 and TRBJ1-1, is DAGVTQSPTHLIKTRGQQVTLRCSPKSGHDTVSWYQQALGQGPQFIFQYYEEEERQRGNFPDRFSGHQFPNYSSELNVNALLLGDSALYLCASSLVGAGQGYRTEAFFGQGTRLTVV.

This chain uses TRBV9 with TRBJ1-3; 7 bases match TRBD1. The CDR3 is made up of 15 amino acids. The germline V gene encodes CDR1 SGDLS and CDR2 YYNGEE. J was trimmed by 4 bases and V by 0 bases; bases with no gene match: 4. The CDR3 DNA is TGTGCCAGCAGCGTAGGGGGACAGCGGGGAAACACCATATATTTT. Its protein is CASSVGGQRGNTIYF.

The chain couples TRBV18 to TRBJ1-1; D call uncertain. V lost 3 bases, J lost 3 bases, and 17 bases lay in between. Germline V gene lookup returns CDR1 KGHSH and CDR2 LQKENI. This CDR3 comprises 16 residues. In DNA form, the CDR3 reads TGTGCCAGCTCACCCCAGCTCGGGAAGAGGGACACTGAAGCTTTCTTT. Amino acid sequence: CASSPQLGKRDTEAFF.

CDR3 DNA sequence: TGTGCCAGCAGTTTCAGCGGGAGGGGATGGGAGCAGTTCTTC. This encodes CASSFSGRGWEQFF. The chain recombines TRBV28 with TRBJ2-1; 10 nucleotides line up with TRBD2. The germline CDR1 and CDR2 sequences are MDHEN and SYDVKM. Trimming cost V 3 bases and J 10 bases; bases outside gene matches: 6. The CDR3 extends over 14 amino acids.

This chain connects TRBV6-5 to TRBJ1-4, with 8 bases identical to TRBD1. The CDR3 consists of 14 residues. The V gene's germline CDR1 is MNHEY and CDR2 SVGAGI. Germline trimming cut 5 bases from V and 8 bases from J; bases unmatched to any gene: 7. DNA of the CDR3: TGTGCCAGCAGTGAACGGACAGGGCAAGAAAAACTGTTTTTT. Amino acid sequence: CASSERTGQEKLFF.

The V gene is TRBV5-1, the J gene TRBJ2-2; D is undetermined. CDR3 size: 12 residues. Deletions cut 7 bases from V and 4 bases from J, with 8 bases between. Germline CDR1 and CDR2: SGHRS and YFSETQ. This chain's CDR3 is CASQAGTGELFF. DNA for the CDR3: TGCGCCAGCCAAGCAGGCACCGGGGAGCTGTTTTTT.

The chain joins TRBV19 to TRBJ2-5, with no clear D. The V and J ends lost 8 bases and 1 base respectively, with 17 bases between them. The CDR3 runs 15 residues. Germline V CDR1 and CDR2: LNHDA, SQIVND (reference sequence). The CDR3 reads CASLPLGPIQETQYF. DNA for the CDR3: TGTGCCAGTCTTCCCTTGGGTCCGATCCAAGAGACCCAGTACTTC.

On this clone: Other DNA sequences within the sample encode an identical CDR3. The chain combines TRBV18 with TRBJ2-3; D call uncertain. Between the trimmed V and J ends, which lost 0 bases and 0 bases, there was a span of 1 base. Germline V gives CDR1 KGHSH, CDR2 LQKENI. The CDR3 consists of 13 residues. In DNA form, the CDR3 reads TGTGCCAGCTCACCACCGAGCACAGATACGCAGTATTTT. Translated, it gives CASSPPSTDTQYF.

V and J are TRBV9 and TRBJ1-1; D perhaps matches TRBD1 (6 bases). Germline V lookup: CDR1 SGDLS, CDR2 YYNGEE. The ends were cut back, 6 bases at V and 1 base at J, with 13 bases in the middle. CDR3 length equals 14 residues. CDR3 in amino acids: CASNRGGGNTEAFF. The CDR3, as DNA: TGTGCCAGCAACCGGGGAGGGGGGAACACTGAAGCTTTCTTT.

The rearrangement uses TRBV28 and TRBJ2-7; D uncertain. Germline lookup yields CDR1 MDHEN and CDR2 SYDVKM. The CDR3 extends over 15 amino acids. Between the trimmed V and J ends, which lost 6 bases and 0 bases, there was a span of 15 bases. The CDR3: CASSPLGGLSYEQYF. As DNA, the CDR3 is TGTGCCAGCAGCCCCTTGGGTGGTCTCTCCTACGAGCAGTACTTC.

This sequence joins TRBV29-1 and TRBJ1-2, with D possibly TRBD1 on 5 matching bases. The germline gives CDR1 SQVTM, CDR2 ANQGSEA. Trimming took off 7 bases at V and 1 base at J, with 16 bases between the two ends. The CDR3 extends over 14 amino acids. As DNA, the CDR3 is TGCAGCGCGGTTTGGGGCGCGGGTAACTATGGCTACACCTTC. Residues: CSAVWGAGNYGYTF.

The chain uses TRBV10-3 and TRBJ2-3; 10 bases map to TRBD2. This CDR3 is 14 amino acids long. Germline values: CDR1 ENHRY, CDR2 SYGVKD. With V trimmed by 3 bases and J by 13 bases, 10 bases remained unmatched. The CDR3 sequence: CAISDAGLARREYF. The DNA for the CDR3 is TGTGCCATCAGTGACGCGGGACTAGCGAGGAGAGAGTATTTT.

A single count supports this clone. This rearrangement joins TRBV18 to TRBJ2-1; 10 positions agree with TRBD1. The V segment lost 3 bases and the J segment 4 bases; nucleotides outside the gene matches: 6. Germline CDR1 reads KGHSH; CDR2 reads LQKENI. This CDR3 is built from 16 residues. The CDR3 DNA sequence: TGTGCCAGCTCACCGGACAGGGGGAATACTTACAATGAGCAGTTCTTC. This sequence encodes CASSPDRGNTYNEQFF. Drawing the rest from reference TRBV18 and TRBJ2-1, the complete variable domain is NAGVMQNPRHLVRRRGQEARLRCSPMKGHSHVYWYRQLPEEGLKFMVYLQKENIIDESGMPKERFSAEFPKEGPSILRIQQVVRGDSAAYFCASSPDRGNTYNEQFFGPGTRLTVL.

The V call is TRBV7-2, the J call TRBJ2-2, with D possibly matching TRBD1 (6 bases). Trimming cost V 7 bases and J 5 bases, with 23 bases left between them. Germline values: CDR1 SGHTA, CDR2 FQGNSA. CDR3 length equals 17 residues. The CDR3 region has the DNA TGTGCCAGCATTCCCCCCTGGGGGCGCCGTCTTACCGGGGAGCTGTTTTTT. Translation: CASIPPWGRRLTGELFF.

This chain links TRBV18 with TRBJ1-1; weak D call: TRBD1 (5 bases). The V and J ends lost 3 bases and 4 bases respectively, with 18 bases between them. The CDR3 length is 16 residues. CDR1 is KGHSH and CDR2 is LQKENI in the germline V gene. The CDR3 DNA follows: TGTGCCAGCTCACCTACTTCGAAGGGGCTCGGCACTGAAGCTTTCTTT. The encoded protein is CASSPTSKGLGTEAFF.

V is TRBV5-4 and J is TRBJ2-7; 8 bases match TRBD1. The CDR3 is 14 residues long. The germline CDR1 and CDR2 sequences are SGHNT and YYREEE (reference sequence). V gave up 0 bases and J gave up 4 bases; unmatched junction bases: 3. CDR3 nucleotides: TGTGCCAGCAGCTTGGGACAGGGGTATTACGAGCAGTACTTC. Residues: CASSLGQGYYEQYF.

This sequence joins TRBV18 and TRBJ1-1, with D possibly TRBD1 on 6 matching bases. From germline, CDR1 is KGHSH and CDR2 LQKENI. The CDR3 totals 16 residues. V was shortened by 1 base and J by 1 base, with 13 bases between the two germline ends. CDR3 sequence reads: CASSPRLTGANTEAFF. CDR3 DNA sequence: TGTGCCAGCTCACCACGGCTGACAGGAGCGAACACTGAAGCTTTCTTT.

The J gene is TRBJ1-3, the V gene TRBV6-6, with TRBD1 as a possible D gene (6 bases). The ends were cut back, 4 bases at V and 4 bases at J, with 14 bases in the middle. This CDR3 is 15 amino acids long. The V gene's germline CDR1 is MNHNY and CDR2 SVGAGI (reference sequence). In nucleotides, the CDR3 is TGTGCCAGCAGTTTGGCAGGGGTGGGCGGAAACACCATATATTTT. Its protein product is CASSLAGVGGNTIYF.

J is TRBJ2-7 and V is TRBV7-2; TRBD2 is a possible D gene (7 bases). The CDR3 is 14 residues long. V shed 6 bases and J shed 6 bases, with 18 bases lying between them. In germline, CDR1 is SGHTA, CDR2 FQGNSA. The CDR3 loop reads CASSLSVGGAEQYV. The CDR3 nucleotides read TGTGCCAGCAGTCTCTCAGTGGGGGGGGCCGAGCAGTACGTC.

This clone was detected only once. CDR3 region: CASSAGTGSGNTIYF. In nucleotides, the CDR3 is TGCGCCAGCAGCGCCGGGACAGGTTCTGGAAACACCATATATTTT. This chain links TRBV5-1 with TRBJ1-3, with TRBD1 matching 8 bases. The germline gives CDR1 SGHRS, CDR2 YFSETQ. Trimming took 4 bases from V and 1 from J; bases not matched to a gene: 4. The CDR3 extends over 15 amino acids.

The rearrangement joins TRBV5-6 to TRBJ1-4; unclear D gene. There are 14 residues in the CDR3. V was clipped by 0 bases and J by 6 bases, with 9 bases between them. Per germline, CDR1 SGHDT and CDR2 YYEEEE. The CDR3 spells CASSLVSGHEKLFF. CDR3 nucleotides: TGTGCCAGCAGCTTGGTCAGCGGGCATGAAAAACTGTTTTTT. The variable domain in full, completed from reference TRBV5-6 and TRBJ1-4, reads DAGVTQSPTHLIKTRGQQVTLRCSPKSGHDTVSWYQQALGQGPQFIFQYYEEEERQRGNFPDRFSGHQFPNYSSELNVNALLLGDSALYLCASSLVSGHEKLFFGSGTQLSVL.

This clone is a singleton in its sample. The chain combines TRBV15 with TRBJ1-5; D call uncertain. V dropped 4 bases and J dropped 15 bases, with 19 bases sitting between them. There are 13 residues in the CDR3. Germline CDR1 is LNHNV and CDR2 is YYDKDF (reference sequence). The CDR3 region is CATSTGERIFVHF. The CDR3, as DNA: TGTGCCACCAGCACCGGAGAGAGGATCTTTGTGCATTTT.

The rearrangement links TRBV18 to TRBJ1-2; no firm D call. The germline gives CDR1 KGHSH, CDR2 LQKENI. This CDR3 is built from 14 residues. Trimming left V 0 bases short and J 5 bases short, with 10 bases between. In nucleotides, the CDR3 is TGTGCCAGCTCACCACCGGCGTTAGGGTATGGCTACACCTTC. Residues: CASSPPALGYGYTF.

The rearrangement links TRBV18 to TRBJ1-1, with a possible D match to TRBD1 (5 bases). Germline V lookup: CDR1 KGHSH, CDR2 LQKENI. CDR3 size: 16 residues. Trimming removed 2 bases from V and 0 bases from J, with 13 bases in between. CDR3 residues: CASSPGWGSLNTEAFF. CDR3 DNA sequence: TGTGCCAGCTCACCAGGTTGGGGCAGCCTGAACACTGAAGCTTTCTTT.

The gene calls are TRBV7-3 and TRBJ2-1, with a tentative D call TRBD1 (5 bases). Per the germline V gene, CDR1 is SGHTA and CDR2 is FQGTGA. This CDR3 comprises 13 residues. V shed 4 bases and J shed 5 bases, with 9 bases lying between them. The CDR3, as DNA: TGTGCCAGCAGCTGGGGCAGCCACAATGAGCAGTTCTTC. This encodes CASSWGSHNEQFF.

The V gene is TRBV12-5, the J gene TRBJ2-3; D remains unclear. Trimming stripped 3 bases from V and 6 bases from J, with 7 bases between. Germline V gene lookup returns CDR1 LGHNT and CDR2 FRNRAP. The CDR3 covers 12 residues. CDR3 residues: CASGFAADTQYF. The CDR3 DNA sequence: TGTGCTAGTGGTTTTGCGGCCGATACGCAGTATTTT.

The chain has TRBV5-1 and TRBJ1-4; possibly TRBD1 for D (5 bases). Germline CDR1 and CDR2: SGHRS and YFSETQ. The V end was cut by 0 bases, the J end by 8 bases, with 14 bases between. The CDR3 loop spans 15 amino acids. The CDR3 spells CASSLGYQGREKLFF. Written as DNA, the CDR3 is TGCGCCAGCAGCTTGGGGTACCAGGGCCGAGAAAAACTGTTTTTT.

The rearrangement uses TRBV30 and TRBJ1-2; D is ambiguous. The CDR3 contains 12 residues. Germline values: CDR1 GTSNPN, CDR2 SVGIG (reference sequence). Trimming removed 2 bases from V and 0 bases from J, with 4 bases in between. CDR3 loop: CAWSLANYGYTF. Here the CDR3 DNA reads TGTGCCTGGAGTTTAGCTAACTATGGCTACACCTTC.